Described below is a single T cell receptor (beta chain) sequence and its context. The antigen remains undetermined. The germline gives CDR1 SGHAT, CDR2 FQNNGV. V was pared by 3 bases and J by 3 bases, with 4 bases of the junction left unmatched. CDR3 length equals 16 residues. The data were taken from a study of shared clonotypes between healthy human individuals. Study background: Per-donor plates numbered three CD4 naive, three CD4 memory, two CD8 naive and one CD8 memory. Study observations and caveats: Genetic and exposure-history diversity was limited by the few donors. Sorted-subset sequencing, rarefaction showed, was incomplete despite large depth. Between a few donors, naive CD4 clonotypes were shared at a level of about 5%.

The table came from immunoSEQ multiplex PCR; TCRdb's copy has only in-frame clones and leaves some out. The sample gives roughly 2.2 million clones, 85% to 95% of which show up once; roughly 0.34% is in the top ten. The V and J genes are TRBV11-2 and TRBJ1-4; 10 nucleotides line up with TRBD1. The TCR originated in a man younger than 35 in good health. Some clones in this sample may be carry-over from other donors' samples. The sequenced sample consisted of naive CD4+ T cells from PBMCs. The subset denotes: CD45RA+ positively selected. In DNA form, the CDR3 reads TGTGCCAGCAGCTTTAGACAGGGGGCGTCTAATGAAAAACTGTTTTTT. Amino acids: CASSFRQGASNEKLFF.